This TCR beta chain is from a study of cytomegalovirus exposure and HLA in healthy donors. Broader study findings: As a later analysis showed, several of the most significant clusters appeared to be linked to common viral pathogens. Later work associated roughly 15,000 TCR beta sequences with HLA alleles at 0.05 false discovery rate. Equally common other TCR beta chains were less clonally expanded than HLA-associated ones, a later analysis found.

It was with 60 Vbeta and 13 Jbeta primers that the PCR ran. Assay used: immunoSEQ multiplex PCR; TCRdb lists only in-frame clones, some missing. The sample lists about 160,000 clones, roughly 80% occurring once. Notes on this clone: Its antigen is undetermined.

Losses at the gene ends were 3 bases for V and 3 bases for J; bases not matched to a gene: 1. This CDR3 is built from 13 residues. From germline, CDR1 is GTSNPN and CDR2 SVGIG (reference sequence). V usage is TRBV30 and J usage is TRBJ1-2, with 10 bases that match TRBD1. The TCR comes from a girl aged 2 to 10 in good health and CMV-seropositive. Sequencing was performed on PBMCs. DNA of the CDR3: TGTGCCTGGAGGGACAGGGGGGACTATGGCTACACCTTC. Translated: CAWRDRGDYGYTF.